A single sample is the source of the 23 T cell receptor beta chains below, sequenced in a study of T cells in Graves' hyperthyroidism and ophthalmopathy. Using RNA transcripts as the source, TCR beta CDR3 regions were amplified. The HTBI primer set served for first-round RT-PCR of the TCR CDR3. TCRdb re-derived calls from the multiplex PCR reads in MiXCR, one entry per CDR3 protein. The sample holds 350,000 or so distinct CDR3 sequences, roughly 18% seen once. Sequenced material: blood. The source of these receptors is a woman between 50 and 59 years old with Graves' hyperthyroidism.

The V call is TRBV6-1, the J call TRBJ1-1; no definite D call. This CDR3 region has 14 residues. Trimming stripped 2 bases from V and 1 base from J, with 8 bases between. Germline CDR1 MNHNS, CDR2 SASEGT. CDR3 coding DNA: TGTGCCAGCAGTGAAATATACGGGAACACTGAAGCTTTCTTT. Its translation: CASSEIYGNTEAFF.

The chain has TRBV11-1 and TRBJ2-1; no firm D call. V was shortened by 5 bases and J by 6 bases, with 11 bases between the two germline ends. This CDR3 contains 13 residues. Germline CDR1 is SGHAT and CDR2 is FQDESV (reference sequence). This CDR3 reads CASSQTECNEQFF. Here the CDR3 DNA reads TGTGCCAGCAGCCAAACAGAGTGCAATGAGCAGTTCTTC.

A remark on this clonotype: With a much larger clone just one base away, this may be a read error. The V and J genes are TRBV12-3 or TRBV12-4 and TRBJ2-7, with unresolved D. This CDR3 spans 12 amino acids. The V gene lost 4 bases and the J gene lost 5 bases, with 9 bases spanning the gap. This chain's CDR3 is CASSYGFDEQYF. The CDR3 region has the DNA TGTGCCAGCAGTTATGGGTTTGACGAGCAGTACTTC.

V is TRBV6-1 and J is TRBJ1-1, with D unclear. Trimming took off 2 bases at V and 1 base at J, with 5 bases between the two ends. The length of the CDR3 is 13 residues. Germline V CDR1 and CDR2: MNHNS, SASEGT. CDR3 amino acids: CASSELTNTEAFF. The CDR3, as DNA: TGTGCCAGCAGTGAACTCACGAACACTGAAGCTTTCTTT.

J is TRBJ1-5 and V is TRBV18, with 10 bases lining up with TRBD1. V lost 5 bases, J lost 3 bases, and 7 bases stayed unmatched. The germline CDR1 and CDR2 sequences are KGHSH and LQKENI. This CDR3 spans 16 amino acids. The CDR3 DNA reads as TGTGCCAGCTCATCGGGACAGGGGACTTTCAATCAGCCCCAGCATTTT. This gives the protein CASSSGQGTFNQPQHF.

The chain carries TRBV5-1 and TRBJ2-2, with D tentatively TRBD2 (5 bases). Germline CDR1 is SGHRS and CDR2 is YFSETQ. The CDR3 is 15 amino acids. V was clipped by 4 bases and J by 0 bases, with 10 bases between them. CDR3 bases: TGCGCCAGCAGCCTGGAGGAGCCGAACACCGGGGAGCTGTTTTTT. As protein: CASSLEEPNTGELFF.

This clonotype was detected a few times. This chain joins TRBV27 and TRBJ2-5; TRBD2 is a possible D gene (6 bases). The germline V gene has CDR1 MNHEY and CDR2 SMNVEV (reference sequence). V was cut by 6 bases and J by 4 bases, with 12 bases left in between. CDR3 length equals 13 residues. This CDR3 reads CASSPFSGETQYF. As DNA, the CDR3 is TGTGCCAGCAGCCCCTTTAGCGGAGAGACCCAGTACTTC.

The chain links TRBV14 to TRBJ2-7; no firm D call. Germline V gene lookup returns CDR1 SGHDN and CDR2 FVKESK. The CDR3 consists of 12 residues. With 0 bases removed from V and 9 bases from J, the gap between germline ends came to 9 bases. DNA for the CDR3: TGTGCCAGCAGCCAAGAATGGTATTGGCAGTACGTC. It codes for CASSQEWYWQYV.

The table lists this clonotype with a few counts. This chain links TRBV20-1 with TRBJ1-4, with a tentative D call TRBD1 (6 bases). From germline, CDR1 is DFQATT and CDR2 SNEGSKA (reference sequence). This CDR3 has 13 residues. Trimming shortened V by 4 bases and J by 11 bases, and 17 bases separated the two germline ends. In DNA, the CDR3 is TGCAGTGCTATCATTCCAGGGGAGAGGAAACTGTTTTTT. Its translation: CSAIIPGERKLFF.

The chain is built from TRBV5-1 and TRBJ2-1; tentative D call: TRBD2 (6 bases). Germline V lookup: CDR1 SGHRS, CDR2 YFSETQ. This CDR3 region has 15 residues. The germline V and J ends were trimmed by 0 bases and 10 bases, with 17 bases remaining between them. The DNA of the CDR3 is TGCGCCAGCAGCTTGGACGGGGGAACCCTCGCCGAGCAGTTCTTC. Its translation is CASSLDGGTLAEQFF.

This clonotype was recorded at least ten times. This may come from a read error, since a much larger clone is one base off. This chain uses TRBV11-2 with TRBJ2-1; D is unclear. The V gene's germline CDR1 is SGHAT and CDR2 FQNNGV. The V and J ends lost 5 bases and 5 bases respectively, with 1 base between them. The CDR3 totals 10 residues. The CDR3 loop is CASSHNEQFF. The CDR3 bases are TGTGCCAGCAGCCACAATGAGCAGTTCTTC. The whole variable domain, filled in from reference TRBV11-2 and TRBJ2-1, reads EAGVAQSPRYKIIEKRQSVAFWCNPISGHATLYWYQQILGQGPKLLIQFQNNGVVDDSQLPKDRFSAERLKGVDSTLKIQPAKLEDSAVYLCASSHNEQFFGPGTRLTVL.

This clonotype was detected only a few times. DNA for the CDR3: TGTGCCAGCACCCAGGGGGTTGAGCAGTTCTTC. Translating gives CASTQGVEQFF. The chain combines TRBV6-1 with TRBJ2-1; 7 bases align to TRBD1. Trimming cost V 7 bases and J 9 bases; bases outside gene matches: 3. The CDR3 totals 11 residues. CDR1 is MNHNS, CDR2 SASEGT, per germline.

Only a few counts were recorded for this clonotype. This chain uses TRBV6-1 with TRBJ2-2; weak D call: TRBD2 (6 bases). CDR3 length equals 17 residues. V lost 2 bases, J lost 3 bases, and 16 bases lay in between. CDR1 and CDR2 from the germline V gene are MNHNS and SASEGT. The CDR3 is CASSEPRARGDTGELFF. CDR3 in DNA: TGTGCCAGCAGTGAACCGAGGGCGCGGGGAGACACCGGGGAGCTGTTTTTT.

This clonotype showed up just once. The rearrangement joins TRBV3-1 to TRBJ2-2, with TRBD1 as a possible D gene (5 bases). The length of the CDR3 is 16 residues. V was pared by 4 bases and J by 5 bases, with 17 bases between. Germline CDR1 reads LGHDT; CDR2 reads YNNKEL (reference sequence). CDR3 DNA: TGTGCCAGCAGCCCCGACGCAGGGTCAAGGACCGGGGAGCTGTTTTTT. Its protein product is CASSPDAGSRTGELFF.

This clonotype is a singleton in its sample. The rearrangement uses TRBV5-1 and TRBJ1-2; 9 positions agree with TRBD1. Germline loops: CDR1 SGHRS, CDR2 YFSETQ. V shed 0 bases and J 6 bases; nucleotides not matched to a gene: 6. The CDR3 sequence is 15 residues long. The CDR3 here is CASSLASRTGDGYTF. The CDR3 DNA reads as TGCGCCAGCAGCTTGGCCTCTCGGACAGGGGATGGCTACACCTTC.

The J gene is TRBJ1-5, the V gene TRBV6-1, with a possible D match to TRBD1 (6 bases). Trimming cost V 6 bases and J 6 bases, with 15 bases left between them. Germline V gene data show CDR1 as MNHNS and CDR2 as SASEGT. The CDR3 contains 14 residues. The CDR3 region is CASRRQVEGQPQHF. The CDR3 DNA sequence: TGTGCCAGCAGGAGACAGGTAGAAGGTCAGCCCCAGCATTTT.

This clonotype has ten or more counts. The CDR3, as DNA: TGTGCCAGCAGTGAAGGCCCAGGCCCCTACGAGCAGTACGTC. Protein: CASSEGPGPYEQYV. The chain carries TRBV6-1 and TRBJ2-7, with D unresolved. CDR1 and CDR2 from the germline V gene are MNHNS and SASEGT. This CDR3 has 14 amino acids. V lost 1 base and J 2 bases, leaving 9 bases between the germline ends.

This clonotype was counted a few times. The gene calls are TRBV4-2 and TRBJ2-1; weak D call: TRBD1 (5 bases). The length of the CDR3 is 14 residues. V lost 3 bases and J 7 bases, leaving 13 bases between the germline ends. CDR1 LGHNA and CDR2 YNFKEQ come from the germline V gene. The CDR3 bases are TGTGCCAGCAGCCAGTCAGGGATCGAGAATGAGCAGTTCTTC. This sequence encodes CASSQSGIENEQFF.

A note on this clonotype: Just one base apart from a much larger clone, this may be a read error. The CDR3 coding sequence is TGTGCCAGCAGTTTAGACGGAGGCCGGACCTACGAGCAGTACTTC. Amino acids: CASSLDGGRTYEQYF. The rearrangement links TRBV28 to TRBJ2-7; a weak D match, TRBD2 (5 bases). CDR3 length: 15 amino acids. V lost 2 bases to trimming and J lost 2 bases, with 13 bases between them. Germline lookup yields CDR1 MDHEN and CDR2 SYDVKM.

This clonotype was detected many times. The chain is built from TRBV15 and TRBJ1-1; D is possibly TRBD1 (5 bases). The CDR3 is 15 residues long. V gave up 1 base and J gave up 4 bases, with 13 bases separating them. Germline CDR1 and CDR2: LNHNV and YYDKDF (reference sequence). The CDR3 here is CATSRGGGLSTEAFF. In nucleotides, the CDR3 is TGTGCCACCAGCAGAGGGGGGGGTTTAAGCACTGAAGCTTTCTTT.

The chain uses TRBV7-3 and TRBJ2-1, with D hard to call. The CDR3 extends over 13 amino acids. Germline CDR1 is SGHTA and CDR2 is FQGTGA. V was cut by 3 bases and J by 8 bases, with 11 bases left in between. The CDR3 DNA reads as TGTGCCAGCAGCTTTAGCCCCAACGATGAGCAGTTCTTC. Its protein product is CASSFSPNDEQFF.

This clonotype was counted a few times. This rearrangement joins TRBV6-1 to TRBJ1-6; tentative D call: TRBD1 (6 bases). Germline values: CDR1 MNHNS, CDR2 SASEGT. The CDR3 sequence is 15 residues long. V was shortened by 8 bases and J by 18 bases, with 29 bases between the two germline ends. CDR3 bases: TGTGCCAGCGGCGGGCCCTTACAGGGTGAGGGGCAGAACCACTTT. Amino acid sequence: CASGGPLQGEGQNHF.

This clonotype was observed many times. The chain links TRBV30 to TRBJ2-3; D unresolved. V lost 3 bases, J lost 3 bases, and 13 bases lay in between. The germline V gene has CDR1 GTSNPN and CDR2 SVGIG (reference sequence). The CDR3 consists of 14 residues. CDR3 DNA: TGTGCCTGGAGATTAGACCGGTTTACAGATACGCAGTATTTT. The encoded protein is CAWRLDRFTDTQYF.